The T cell receptor (beta chain) under discussion was sequenced for a study of cytomegalovirus exposure and HLA in healthy donors. Study-wide context: Inside one of the first data releases sat about 85 million unique TCRs taken from HLA-typed donors.

This clone was counted a single time. 13 Jbeta primers and 60 Vbeta primers were used for the PCR. TCRdb keeps only in-frame clones here, not all; method: immunoSEQ multiplex PCR. The sample has approximately 150,000 clones, roughly 76% seen once. This CDR3 comprises 13 residues. Trimming pared 6 bases from V and 8 bases from J, leaving 16 bases between. The germline gives CDR1 MNHEY, CDR2 SMNVEV (reference sequence). Material: PBMCs. V gene TRBV27 combines with J gene TRBJ1-2, with a tentative D call TRBD1 (6 bases). The receptor's source is a female donor in good health and CMV-seronegative. The CDR3 is CASSPEGVIGYTF. The CDR3, as DNA: TGTGCCAGCAGCCCCGAGGGGGTAATAGGCTACACCTTC.